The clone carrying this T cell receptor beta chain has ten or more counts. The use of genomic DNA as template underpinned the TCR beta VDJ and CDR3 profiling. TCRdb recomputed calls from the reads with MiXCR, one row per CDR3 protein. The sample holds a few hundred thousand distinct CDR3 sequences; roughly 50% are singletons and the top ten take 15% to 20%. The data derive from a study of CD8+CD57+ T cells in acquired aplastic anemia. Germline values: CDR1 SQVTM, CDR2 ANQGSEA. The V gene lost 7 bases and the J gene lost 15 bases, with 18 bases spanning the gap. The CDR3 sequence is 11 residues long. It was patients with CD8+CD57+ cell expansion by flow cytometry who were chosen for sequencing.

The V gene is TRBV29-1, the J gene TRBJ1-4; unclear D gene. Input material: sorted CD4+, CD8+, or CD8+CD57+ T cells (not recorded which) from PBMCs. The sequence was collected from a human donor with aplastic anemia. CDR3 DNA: TGCAGCGCCGACGGGTTCGGAAAGTTGTTTTTT. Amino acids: CSADGFGKLFF.